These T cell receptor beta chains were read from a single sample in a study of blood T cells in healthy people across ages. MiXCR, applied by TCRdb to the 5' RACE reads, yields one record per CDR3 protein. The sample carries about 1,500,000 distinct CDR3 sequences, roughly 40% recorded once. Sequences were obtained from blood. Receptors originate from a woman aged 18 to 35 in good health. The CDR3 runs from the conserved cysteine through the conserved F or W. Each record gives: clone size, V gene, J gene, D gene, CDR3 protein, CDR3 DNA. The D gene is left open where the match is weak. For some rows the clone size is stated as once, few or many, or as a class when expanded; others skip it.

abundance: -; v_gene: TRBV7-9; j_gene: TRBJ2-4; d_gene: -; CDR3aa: CASSSTRGLPKNIQYF; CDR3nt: TGTGCCAGCAGCTCCACAAGGGGCCTTCCAAAAAACATTCAGTACTTC
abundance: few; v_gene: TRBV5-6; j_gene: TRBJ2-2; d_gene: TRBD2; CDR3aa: CASSLLADLNTGELFF; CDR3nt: TGTGCCAGCAGCTTGCTAGCGGACCTTAACACCGGGGAGCTGTTTTTT
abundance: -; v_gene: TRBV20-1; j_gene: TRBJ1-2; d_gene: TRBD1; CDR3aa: CSARIDRENYGYTF; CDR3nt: TGCAGTGCTAGGATCGACAGGGAGAACTATGGCTACACCTTC
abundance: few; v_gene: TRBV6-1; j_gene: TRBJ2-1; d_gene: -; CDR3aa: CASSEALNEQFF; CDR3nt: TGTGCCAGCAGTGAAGCACTGAATGAGCAGTTCTTC
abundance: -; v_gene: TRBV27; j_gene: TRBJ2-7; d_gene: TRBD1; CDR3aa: CASSSSGTVSYEQYF; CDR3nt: TGTGCCAGCAGTTCCTCCGGGACAGTCTCCTACGAGCAGTACTTC
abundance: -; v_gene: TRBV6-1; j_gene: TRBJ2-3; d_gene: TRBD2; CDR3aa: CASSPGGLAGGPDTQYF; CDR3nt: TGTGCCAGCAGTCCCGGGGGACTAGCGGGGGGGCCAGATACGCAGTATTTT
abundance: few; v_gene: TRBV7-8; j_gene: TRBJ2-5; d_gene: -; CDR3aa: CASSQSPYRQSYQETQYF; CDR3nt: TGTGCCAGCAGCCAATCCCCGTACCGACAGTCGTACCAAGAGACCCAGTACTTC
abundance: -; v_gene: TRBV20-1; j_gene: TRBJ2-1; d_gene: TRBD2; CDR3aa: CSARKLREVSYNEQFF; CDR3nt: TGCAGTGCGAGAAAGCTCCGGGAGGTCTCCTACAATGAGCAGTTCTTC
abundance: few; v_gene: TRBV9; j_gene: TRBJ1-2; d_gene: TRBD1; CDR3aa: CASSGGQGQIYGYTF; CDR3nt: TGTGCCAGCAGCGGGGGACAGGGTCAAATCTATGGCTACACCTTC
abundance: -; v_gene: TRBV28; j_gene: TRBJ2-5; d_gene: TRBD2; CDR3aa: CASSPGGLAGLQETQYF; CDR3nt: TGTGCCAGCAGTCCCGGGGGACTAGCGGGTCTCCAAGAGACCCAGTACTTC
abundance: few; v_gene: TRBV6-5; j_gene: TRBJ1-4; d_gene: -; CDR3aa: CASSYSKVEKLFF; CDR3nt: TGTGCCAGCAGTTACTCGAAAGTGGAAAAACTGTTTTTT
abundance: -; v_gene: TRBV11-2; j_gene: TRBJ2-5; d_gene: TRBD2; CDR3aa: CASSPKGLAGVLEETQYF; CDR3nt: TGTGCCAGCAGCCCCAAGGGACTAGCGGGAGTTCTGGAAGAGACCCAGTACTTC
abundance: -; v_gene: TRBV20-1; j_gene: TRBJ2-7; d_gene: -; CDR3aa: CSATTPTGDEQYF; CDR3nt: TGCAGTGCTACTACCCCTACGGGGGACGAGCAGTACTTC
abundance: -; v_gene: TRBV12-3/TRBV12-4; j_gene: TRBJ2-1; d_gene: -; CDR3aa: CASSSERHEQFF; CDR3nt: TGTGCCAGCAGTTCAGAGCGCCATGAGCAGTTCTTC
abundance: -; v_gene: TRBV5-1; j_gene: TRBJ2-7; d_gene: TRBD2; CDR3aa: CASSSLAGGPSEQYF; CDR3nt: TGCGCCAGCAGTTCTCTAGCGGGGGGGCCAAGCGAGCAGTACTTC
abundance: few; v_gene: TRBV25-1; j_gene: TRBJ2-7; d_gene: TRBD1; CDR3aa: CASSEEGTGREQYF; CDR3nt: TGTGCCAGCAGTGAAGAAGGGACAGGGCGCGAGCAGTACTTC
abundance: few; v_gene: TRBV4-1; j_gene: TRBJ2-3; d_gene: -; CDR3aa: CASSQDPPYGTDTQYF; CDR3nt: TGCGCCAGCAGCCAAGATCCCCCTTACGGGACAGATACGCAGTATTTT
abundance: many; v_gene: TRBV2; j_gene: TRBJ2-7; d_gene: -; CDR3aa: CASRDLERNEQYF; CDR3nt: TGTGCCAGCAGGGACCTAGAAAGGAACGAGCAGTACTTC
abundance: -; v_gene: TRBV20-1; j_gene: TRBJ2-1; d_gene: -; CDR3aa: CSPYGQTYNEQFF; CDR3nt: TGCAGTCCCTACGGGCAGACCTACAATGAGCAGTTCTTC
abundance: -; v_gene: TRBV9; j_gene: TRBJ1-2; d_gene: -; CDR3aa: CASSPHRAGLGGYTF; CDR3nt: TGTGCCAGCAGCCCCCATCGGGCAGGGCTAGGTGGCTACACCTTC
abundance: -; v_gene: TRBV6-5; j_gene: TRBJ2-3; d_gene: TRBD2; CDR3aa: CASSRAGGSTDTQYF; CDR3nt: TGTGCCAGCAGTCGGGCGGGAGGTAGCACAGATACGCAGTATTTT
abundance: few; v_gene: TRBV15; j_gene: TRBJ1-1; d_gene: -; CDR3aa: CATGQSANPNTEAFF; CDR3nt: TGTGCCACCGGACAGTCCGCCAATCCAAACACTGAAGCTTTCTTT
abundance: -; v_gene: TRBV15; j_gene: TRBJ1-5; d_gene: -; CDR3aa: CTTSRESGQPQHF; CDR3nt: TGTACCACCAGCAGAGAATCGGGGCAGCCCCAGCATTTT
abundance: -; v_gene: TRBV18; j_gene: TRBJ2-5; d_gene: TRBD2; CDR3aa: CASSPETSNNEQYF; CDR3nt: TGTGCCAGCTCACCAGAGACTAGCAACAATGAGCAGTACTTC
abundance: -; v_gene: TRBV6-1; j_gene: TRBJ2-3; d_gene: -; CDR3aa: CASSEAMAGTDTQYF; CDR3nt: TGTGCCAGCAGTGAAGCAATGGCGGGCACAGATACGCAGTATTTT
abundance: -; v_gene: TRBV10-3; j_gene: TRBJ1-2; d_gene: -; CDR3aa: CAISESEQAGYTF; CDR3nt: TGTGCCATCAGTGAGTCGGAGCAGGCTGGCTACACCTTC
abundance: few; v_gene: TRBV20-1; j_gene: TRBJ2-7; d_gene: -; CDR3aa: CSAESGSYEQYF; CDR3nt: TGCAGTGCGGAGTCCGGGAGCTACGAGCAGTACTTC
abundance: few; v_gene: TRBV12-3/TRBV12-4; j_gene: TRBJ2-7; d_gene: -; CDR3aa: CASSTVEGILHEQYF; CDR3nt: TGTGCCAGCAGCACCGTAGAGGGGATTTTGCACGAGCAGTACTTC
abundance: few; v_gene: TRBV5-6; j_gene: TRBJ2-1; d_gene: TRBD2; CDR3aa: CASSLDSLAGGFSSYNEQFF; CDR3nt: TGTGCCAGCAGCTTGGATTCACTAGCGGGGGGGTTCAGCTCCTACAATGAGCAGTTCTTC
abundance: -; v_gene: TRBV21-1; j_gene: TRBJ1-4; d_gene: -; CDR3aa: CASSNAGNTNEKLFF; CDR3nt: TGTGCCAGCAGCAACGCCGGGAATACTAATGAAAAACTGTTTTTT